Each of the 7 T cell receptor beta chains below was sequenced from the same sample in a study of regulatory T cells in long-lasting Graves disease. iRepertoire HTBI primers and Arm-PCR of CDR3 regions built TCR beta libraries. One entry per CDR3 protein results from TCRdb running MiXCR on the multiplex PCR reads. The table records over 200,000 distinct CDR3 sequences, 15% to 20% of them present only once. Described time point: newly diagnosed GD, antithyroid drugs for less than 3 months. Researchers made the TCR library from RNA that was extracted from PBMCs. This specimen was peripheral blood mononuclear cells (PBMCs), taken at new diagnosis, from a patient treated with antithyroid drugs. All receptors derive from a female donor with Graves disease.

This clonotype came up many times. The chain links TRBV28 to TRBJ1-1; the D is unclear. V lost 2 bases, J lost 6 bases, and 7 bases lay in between. CDR1 and CDR2 from the germline V gene are MDHEN and SYDVKM. The CDR3 has 12 amino acids. The CDR3 reads CASSLPGSEAFF. DNA of the CDR3: TGTGCCAGCAGTTTACCTGGTTCTGAAGCTTTCTTT.

The chain couples TRBV6-1 to TRBJ1-1; 9 nucleotides match TRBD1. The CDR3 is made up of 16 amino acids. Losses at the gene ends were 4 bases for V and 10 bases for J; bases not matched to a gene: 16. CDR1 is MNHNS, CDR2 SASEGT, per germline. The CDR3 bases are TGTGCCAGCAGTGGAACCAACAGGGGGCGAGGTGTCGGAGCTTTCTTT. Encoded protein: CASSGTNRGRGVGAFF.

The chain employs TRBV3-1 and TRBJ1-2; 8 nucleotides align to TRBD1. J lost 8 bases, V lost 2 bases, and 1 base had no gene match. This CDR3 spans 12 amino acids. Germline assignment: CDR1 LGHDT and CDR2 YNNKEL (reference sequence). The CDR3 sequence is CASSQRTGGYTF. The CDR3 DNA sequence: TGTGCCAGCAGCCAACGGACAGGGGGCTACACCTTC.

The table lists this clonotype with many counts. V gene TRBV14 combines with J gene TRBJ2-1, with D possibly called TRBD1 or TRBD2 (5 bases each). The V gene's germline CDR1 is SGHDN and CDR2 FVKESK. Trimming removed 0 bases at V and 2 bases at J, with 14 bases between. This CDR3 spans 17 amino acids. The CDR3 DNA sequence: TGTGCCAGCAGCCAAGATAGGGGACCCTTCGCCTACAATGAGCAGTTCTTC. Translated, it gives CASSQDRGPFAYNEQFF.

This clonotype occurred a few times. The J gene is TRBJ1-4, the V gene TRBV15; possibly TRBD1 for D (6 bases). CDR1 and CDR2 from the germline V gene are LNHNV and YYDKDF (reference sequence). Trimming pared 0 bases from V and 14 bases from J, leaving 19 bases between. This CDR3 comprises 15 residues. CDR3 protein: CATSREKEGTYNLFF. The CDR3 nucleotides read TGTGCCACCAGCAGAGAGAAAGAAGGGACATACAATCTGTTTTTT.

This clonotype has at least ten counts. J is TRBJ2-5 and V is TRBV7-2; 8 bases are a match to TRBD2. CDR3 length: 15 amino acids. The V and J ends lost 4 bases and 2 bases, in that order; junction bases with no gene match: 6. Germline assignment: CDR1 SGHTA and CDR2 FQGNSA. The DNA of the CDR3 is TGTGCCAGCAGCTCCATAGCGGGGCTACAAGAGACCCAGTACTTC. Protein: CASSSIAGLQETQYF.

This clonotype was observed at least ten times. The chain uses TRBV2 and TRBJ2-7; 8 bases are shared with TRBD1. The CDR3 contains 15 residues. Per the germline V gene, CDR1 is SNHLY and CDR2 is FYNNEI. V trimming: 3 bases; J trimming: 4 bases; junction bases outside the gene matches: 8. CDR3 in amino acids: CASSDPRTGTYEQYF. DNA for the CDR3: TGTGCCAGCAGTGACCCACGGACAGGGACGTACGAGCAGTACTTC.